The entry below gives a single TCR beta chain sequence along with its context. What it recognizes is unknown. This sample is part of a study of OX40 agonist ivuxolimab in advanced cancers. About the study: An anti-OX40 (CD134) antibody with agonistic activity, ivuxolimab, was administered to patients.

Sequencing was performed with immunoSEQ multiplex PCR; in TCRdb, only in-frame clones are kept and a portion is missing. The data hold around 20,000 clones, with about two thirds observed a single time. Overall study findings and caveats: Expanded clones were, on average, more numerous among CD8+ T cells than CD4+.

The CDR3 contains 19 residues. Trimming stripped 4 bases from V and 4 bases from J, with 28 bases between. The germline CDR1 and CDR2 sequences are MDHEN and SYDVKM. This receptor was identified in an adult with an advanced solid tumor such as melanoma, head and neck, liver or kidney cancer. V usage is TRBV28 and J usage is TRBJ2-5; tentative D call: TRBD1 (5 bases). The specimen comprised CD4+ or CD8+ T cells sorted from blood, sampled in a trial of the OX40 agonist ivuxolimab. The CDR3: CASSSGHLPGIWVGETQYF. CDR3 sequence (DNA): TGTGCCAGCAGTTCAGGGCACCTCCCTGGGATATGGGTCGGAGAGACCCAGTACTTC.